The TCR beta chain described here comes from a study of blood T cell repertoires in COVID-19. As for the study in general: Samples representing acute and convalescent COVID-19 were sourced from the United States, Italy and Spain. T cells, B-cell-depleted T cells, or PBMCs provided the cDNA or gDNA that served as material.

Recruits, aged about 18 to 100 years, lived in 24 US areas. TCRdb's table, derived via immunoSEQ multiplex PCR, lists solely in-frame clones and lacks some. Here the sample spans 140,000 to 150,000 clones, roughly 84% being singletons. The CDR3 is 16 residues long. Germline loops: CDR1 SGHRS, CDR2 YFSETQ. V gave up 1 base and J gave up 1 base, with 11 bases separating them. The source material was PBMCs or T cells enriched from blood (not recorded which). The receptor was derived from a woman aged 50 to 60 who had been exposed to COVID-19. V gene TRBV5-1 combines with J gene TRBJ2-2; D may be TRBD2 (6 bases). The CDR3: CASSLFARENTGELFF. In nucleotides, the CDR3 is TGCGCCAGCAGCTTGTTCGCGCGGGAGAACACCGGGGAGCTGTTTTTT.